The clone carrying this T cell receptor (beta chain) was counted a few times. The data originate from a study of cytomegalovirus exposure and HLA in healthy donors. In the study overall: Researchers found that less than 90% of around 400 genotyped donors fell within the Caucasian-associated ancestry cluster.

Use of 60 Vbeta and 13 Jbeta primers characterized the PCR. Method: immunoSEQ multiplex PCR; TCRdb's copy keeps in-frame clones and lacks some. The sample carries around 150,000 clones, approximately 79% recorded once. Sequenced material: PBMCs. The sequence was collected from a man aged 50-59 years in good health and CMV-seropositive.

The CDR3 spells CASSQTSGSDSYNEQFF. CDR3 DNA: TGCGCCAGCAGCCAAACTAGCGGATCCGACTCCTACAATGAGCAGTTCTTC. J is TRBJ2-1 and V is TRBV5-1, with 8 bases aligning to TRBD2. With 4 bases clipped from V and 0 bases from J, the junction kept 9 bases outside the gene matches. CDR3 length: 17 residues. Germline V CDR1 and CDR2: SGHRS, YFSETQ.